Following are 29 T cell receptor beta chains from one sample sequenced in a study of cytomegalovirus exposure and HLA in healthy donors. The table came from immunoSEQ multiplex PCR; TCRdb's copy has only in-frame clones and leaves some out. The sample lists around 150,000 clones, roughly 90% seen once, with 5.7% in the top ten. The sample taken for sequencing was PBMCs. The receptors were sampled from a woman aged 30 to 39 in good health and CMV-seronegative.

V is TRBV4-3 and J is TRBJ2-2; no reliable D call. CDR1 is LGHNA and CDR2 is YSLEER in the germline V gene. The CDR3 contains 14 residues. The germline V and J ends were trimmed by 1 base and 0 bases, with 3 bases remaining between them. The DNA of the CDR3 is TGCGCCAGCAGCCAAGTGGCGAACACCGGGGAGCTGTTTTTT. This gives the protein CASSQVANTGELFF.

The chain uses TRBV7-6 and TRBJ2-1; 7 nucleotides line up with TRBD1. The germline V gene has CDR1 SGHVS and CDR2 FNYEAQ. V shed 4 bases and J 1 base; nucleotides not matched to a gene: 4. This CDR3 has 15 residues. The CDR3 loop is CASSSQGESYNEQFF. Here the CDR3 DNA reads TGTGCCAGCAGCTCCCAGGGGGAATCCTACAATGAGCAGTTCTTC. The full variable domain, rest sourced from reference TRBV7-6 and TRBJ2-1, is GAGVSQSPRYKVTKRGQDVALRCDPISGHVSLYWYRQALGQGPEFLTYFNYEAQQDKSGLPNDRFSAERPEGSISTLTIQRTEQRDSAMYRCASSSQGESYNEQFFGPGTRLTVL.

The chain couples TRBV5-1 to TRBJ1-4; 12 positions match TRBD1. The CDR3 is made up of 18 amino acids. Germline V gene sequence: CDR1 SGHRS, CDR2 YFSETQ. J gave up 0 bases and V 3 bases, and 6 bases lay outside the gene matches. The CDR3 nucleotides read TGCGCCAGCAGCTCGGGACAGGGGGCATGGGCAACTAATGAAAAACTGTTTTTT. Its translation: CASSSGQGAWATNEKLFF.

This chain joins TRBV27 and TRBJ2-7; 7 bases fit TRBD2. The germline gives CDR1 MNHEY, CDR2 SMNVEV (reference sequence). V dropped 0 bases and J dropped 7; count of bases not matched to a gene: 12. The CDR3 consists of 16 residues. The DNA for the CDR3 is TGTGCCAGCAGTTTATCGAAAGGGACTACAACCTTTGAGCAGTACTTC. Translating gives CASSLSKGTTTFEQYF.

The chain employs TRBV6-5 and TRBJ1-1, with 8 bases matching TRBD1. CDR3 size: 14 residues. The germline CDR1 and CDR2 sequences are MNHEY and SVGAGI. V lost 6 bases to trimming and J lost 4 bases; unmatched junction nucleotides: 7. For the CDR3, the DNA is TGTGCCAGCAGACTCAGGGGGCGCGGCACTGAAGCTTTCTTT. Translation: CASRLRGRGTEAFF.

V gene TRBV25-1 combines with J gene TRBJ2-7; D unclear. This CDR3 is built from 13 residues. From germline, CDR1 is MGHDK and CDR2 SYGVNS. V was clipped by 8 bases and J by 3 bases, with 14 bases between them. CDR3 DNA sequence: TGTGCCAGCGGGCTACGTGGTCACTACGAGCAGTACTTC. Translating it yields CASGLRGHYEQYF.

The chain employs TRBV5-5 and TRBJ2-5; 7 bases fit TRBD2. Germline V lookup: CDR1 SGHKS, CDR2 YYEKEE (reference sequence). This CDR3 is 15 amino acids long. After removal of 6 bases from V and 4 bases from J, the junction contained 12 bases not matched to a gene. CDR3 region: CASTSGGGVTETQYF. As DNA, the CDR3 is TGTGCCAGCACCTCGGGGGGAGGAGTGACAGAGACCCAGTACTTC.

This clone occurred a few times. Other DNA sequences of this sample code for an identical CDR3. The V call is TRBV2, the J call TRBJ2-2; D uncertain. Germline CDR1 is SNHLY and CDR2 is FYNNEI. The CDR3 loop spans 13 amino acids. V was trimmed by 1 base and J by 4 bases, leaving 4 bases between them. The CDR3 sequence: CASSEVVTGELFF. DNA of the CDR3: TGTGCCAGCAGTGAAGTCGTCACCGGGGAGCTGTTTTTT.

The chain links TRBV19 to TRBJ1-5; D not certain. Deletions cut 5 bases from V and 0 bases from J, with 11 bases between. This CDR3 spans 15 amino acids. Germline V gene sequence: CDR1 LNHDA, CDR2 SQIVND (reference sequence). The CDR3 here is CASSLRRYSNQPQHF. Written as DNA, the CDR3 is TGTGCCAGTAGTTTAAGACGCTATAGCAATCAGCCCCAGCATTTT.

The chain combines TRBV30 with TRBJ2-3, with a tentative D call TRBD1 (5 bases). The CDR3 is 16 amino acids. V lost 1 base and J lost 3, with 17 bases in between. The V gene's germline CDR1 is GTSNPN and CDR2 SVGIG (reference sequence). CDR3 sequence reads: CAWSEGKSAGTDTQYF. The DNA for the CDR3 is TGTGCCTGGAGTGAGGGCAAGTCGGCAGGGACAGATACGCAGTATTTT.

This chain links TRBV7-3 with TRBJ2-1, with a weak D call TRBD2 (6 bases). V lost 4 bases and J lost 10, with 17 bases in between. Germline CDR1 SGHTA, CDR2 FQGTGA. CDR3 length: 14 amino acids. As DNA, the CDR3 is TGTGCCAGCAGCTCATGGGCCCAGGCGGGGGAGCAGTTCTTC. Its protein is CASSSWAQAGEQFF.

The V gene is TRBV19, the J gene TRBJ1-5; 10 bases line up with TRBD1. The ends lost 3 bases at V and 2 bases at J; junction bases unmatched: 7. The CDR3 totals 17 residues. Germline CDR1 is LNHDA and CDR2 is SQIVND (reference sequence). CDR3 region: CASSMGPGTGGNQPQHF. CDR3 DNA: TGTGCCAGTAGTATGGGGCCCGGGACAGGGGGCAATCAGCCCCAGCATTTT.

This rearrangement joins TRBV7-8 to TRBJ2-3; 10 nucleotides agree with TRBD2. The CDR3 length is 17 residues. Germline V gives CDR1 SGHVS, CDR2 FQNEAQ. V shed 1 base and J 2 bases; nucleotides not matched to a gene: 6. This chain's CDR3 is CASSLVLSGGATDTQYF. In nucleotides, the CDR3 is TGTGCCAGCAGCTTAGTACTCAGCGGGGGGGCCACAGATACGCAGTATTTT.

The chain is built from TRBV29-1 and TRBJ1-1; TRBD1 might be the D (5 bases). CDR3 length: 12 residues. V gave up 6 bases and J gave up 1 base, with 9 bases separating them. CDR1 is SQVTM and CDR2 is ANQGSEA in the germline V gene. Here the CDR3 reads CSVTTENTEAFF. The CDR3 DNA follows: TGCAGCGTAACGACAGAGAACACTGAAGCTTTCTTT. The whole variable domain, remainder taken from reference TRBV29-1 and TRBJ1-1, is SAVISQKPSRDICQRGTSLTIQCQVDSQVTMMFWYRQQPGQSLTLIATANQGSEATYESGFVIDKFPISRPNLTFSTLTVSNMSPEDSSIYLCSVTTENTEAFFGQGTRLTVV.

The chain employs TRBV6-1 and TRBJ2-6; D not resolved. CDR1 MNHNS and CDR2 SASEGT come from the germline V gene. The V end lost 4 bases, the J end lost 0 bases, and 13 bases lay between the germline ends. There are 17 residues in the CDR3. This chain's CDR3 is CASSAITPGSGANVLTF. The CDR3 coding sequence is TGTGCCAGCAGTGCCATAACCCCAGGCTCTGGGGCCAACGTCCTGACTTTC.

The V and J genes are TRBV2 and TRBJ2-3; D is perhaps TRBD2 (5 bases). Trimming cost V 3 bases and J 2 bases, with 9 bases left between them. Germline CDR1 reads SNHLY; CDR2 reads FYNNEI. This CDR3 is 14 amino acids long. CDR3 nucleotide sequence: TGTGCCAGCAGTGAGGTAGGACTCACAGATACGCAGTATTTT. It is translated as CASSEVGLTDTQYF.

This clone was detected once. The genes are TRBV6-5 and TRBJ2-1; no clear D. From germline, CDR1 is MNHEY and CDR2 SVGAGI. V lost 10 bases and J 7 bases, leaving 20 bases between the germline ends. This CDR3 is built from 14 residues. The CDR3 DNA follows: TGTGCCACCGTCGCTGCGACCGGACCTAATGAGCAGTTCTTC. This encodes CATVAATGPNEQFF.

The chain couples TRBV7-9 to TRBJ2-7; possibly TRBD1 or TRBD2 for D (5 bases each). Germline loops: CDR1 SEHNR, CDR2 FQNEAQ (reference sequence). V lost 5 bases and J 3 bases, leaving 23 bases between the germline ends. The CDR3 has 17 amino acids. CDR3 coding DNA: TGTGCCAGCAGCCAAACACCAGGACACCTTGGGGGCTACGAGCAGTACTTC. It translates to CASSQTPGHLGGYEQYF.

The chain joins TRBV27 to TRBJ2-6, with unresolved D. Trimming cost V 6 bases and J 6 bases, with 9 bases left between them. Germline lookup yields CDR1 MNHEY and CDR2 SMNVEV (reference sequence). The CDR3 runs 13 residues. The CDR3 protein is CASSFRQANVLTF. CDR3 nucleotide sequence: TGTGCCAGCAGCTTTCGTCAGGCCAACGTCCTGACTTTC.

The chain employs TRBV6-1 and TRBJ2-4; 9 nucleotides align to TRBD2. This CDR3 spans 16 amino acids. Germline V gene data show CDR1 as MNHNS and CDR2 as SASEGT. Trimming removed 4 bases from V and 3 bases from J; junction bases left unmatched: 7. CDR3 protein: CASSASGARFKNIQYF. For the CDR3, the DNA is TGTGCCAGCAGTGCTAGCGGGGCCAGGTTCAAAAACATTCAGTACTTC.

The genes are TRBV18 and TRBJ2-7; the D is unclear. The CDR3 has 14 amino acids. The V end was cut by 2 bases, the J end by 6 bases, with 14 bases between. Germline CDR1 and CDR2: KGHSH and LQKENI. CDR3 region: CASSPSLEVLEQYF. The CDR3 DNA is TGTGCCAGCTCACCATCTCTCGAGGTACTCGAGCAGTACTTC.

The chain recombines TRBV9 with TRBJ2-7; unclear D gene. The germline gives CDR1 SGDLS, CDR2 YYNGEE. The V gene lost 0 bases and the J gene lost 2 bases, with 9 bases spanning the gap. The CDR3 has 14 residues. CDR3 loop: CASSVGSVTYEQYF. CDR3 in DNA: TGTGCCAGCAGCGTAGGTTCAGTTACCTACGAGCAGTACTTC.

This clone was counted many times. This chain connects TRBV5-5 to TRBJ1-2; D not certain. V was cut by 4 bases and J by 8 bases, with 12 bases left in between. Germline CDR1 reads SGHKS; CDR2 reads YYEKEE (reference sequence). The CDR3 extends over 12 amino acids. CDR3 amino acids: CASSPGGLGYTF. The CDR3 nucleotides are TGTGCCAGCAGCCCAGGCGGACTGGGCTACACCTTC.

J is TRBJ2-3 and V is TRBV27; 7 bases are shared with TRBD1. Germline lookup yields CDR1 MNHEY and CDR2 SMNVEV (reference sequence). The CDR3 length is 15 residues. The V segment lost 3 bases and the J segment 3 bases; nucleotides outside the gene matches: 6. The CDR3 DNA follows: TGTGCCAGCAGTTTGTTTGGACAGGTGACAGATACGCAGTATTTT. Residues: CASSLFGQVTDTQYF.

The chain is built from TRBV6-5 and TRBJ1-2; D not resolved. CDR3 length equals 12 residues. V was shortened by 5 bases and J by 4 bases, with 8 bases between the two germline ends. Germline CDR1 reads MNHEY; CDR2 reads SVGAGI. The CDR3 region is CASSPDIYGYTF. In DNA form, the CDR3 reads TGTGCCAGCAGTCCAGACATCTATGGCTACACCTTC.

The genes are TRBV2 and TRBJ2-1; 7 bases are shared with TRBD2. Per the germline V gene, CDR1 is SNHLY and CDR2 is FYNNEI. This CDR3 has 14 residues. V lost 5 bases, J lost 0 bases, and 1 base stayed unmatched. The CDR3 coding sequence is TGTGCCAGCAGTTGGACTAGCTCCTACAATGAGCAGTTCTTC. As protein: CASSWTSSYNEQFF.

Here the CDR3 DNA reads TGTGCCAGCAGCCCCTATCCTCTAGCGGGAGGGGGAGAGACCCAGTACTTC. Translating it yields CASSPYPLAGGGETQYF. The V call is TRBV28, the J call TRBJ2-5; 12 nucleotides align to TRBD2. Germline V CDR1 and CDR2: MDHEN, SYDVKM. J lost 4 bases, V lost 6 bases, and 12 bases had no gene match. This CDR3 comprises 17 residues.

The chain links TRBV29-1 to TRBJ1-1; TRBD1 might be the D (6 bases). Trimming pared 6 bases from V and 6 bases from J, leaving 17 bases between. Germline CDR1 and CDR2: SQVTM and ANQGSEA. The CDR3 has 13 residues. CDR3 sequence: CSVVEGGIAEAFF. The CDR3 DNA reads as TGCAGCGTGGTTGAGGGGGGAATCGCTGAAGCTTTCTTT.

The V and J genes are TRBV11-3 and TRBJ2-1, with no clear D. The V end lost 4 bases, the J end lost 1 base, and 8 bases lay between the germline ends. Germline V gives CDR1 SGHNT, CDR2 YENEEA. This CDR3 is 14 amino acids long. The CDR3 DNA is TGTGCCAGCAGCTCTACTTGGTCCTACAATGAGCAGTTCTTC. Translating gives CASSSTWSYNEQFF.